This T cell receptor beta chain was sequenced for a study of tumor-infiltrating lymphocytes in primary liver carcinoma. Unsorted whole blood yielded blood RNA, and germline DNA was extracted as well. This CDR3 has 12 amino acids. Germline values: CDR1 SQVTM, CDR2 ANQGSEA. The ends were cut back, 6 bases at V and 7 bases at J, with 15 bases in the middle. The investigators made TCR beta cDNA from about 0.45 ug total RNA, using a constant-region primer. Libraries covering TCR beta were generated through three nested multiplex PCR rounds (using a slightly modified ARM-PCR). Running 10 cycles apiece, the first two PCR rounds relied on TRBV1-TRBV30 forward primers together with a C-beta reverse primer. Each CDR3 protein gets one entry after TCRdb re-called the multiplex PCR reads with MiXCR. The sample has 200,000 or so distinct CDR3 sequences; less than 70% are singletons. Of note for this clonotype: Its specificity is not known.

General study findings and limits: Overlap in tumor-adjacent and tumor-blood pairs fell below that of tumor region pairs.

This clonotype originated in a woman aged 60 to 75 with primary liver carcinoma and hepatitis B virus infection. The chain joins TRBV29-1 to TRBJ1-2, with D maybe TRBD1 (5 bases). Sequencing was performed on peripheral blood. The CDR3 is CSVATGGCGYTF. For the CDR3, the DNA is TGCAGCGTAGCTACAGGAGGCTGTGGCTACACCTTC.